One T cell receptor beta chain is described in this entry. This clonotype was seen many times. Its target antigen remains unknown. It has no much larger one-base neighbor in the sample; base qualities were not kept. The record originates from a study of T-cell reconstitution after alpha-beta-depleted transplantation in children (dated by TCRdb to 2016 to 2017). Study-wide context: The study quantitatively tracked T-cell immune reconstitution after TCRalphabeta/CD19-depleted allogeneic hematopoietic cell transplantation in children using TCR repertoire profiling.

The method behind the library was PCR. The data were produced on an Illumina HiSeq 2500. Molecular barcoding was employed in the preparation of TCR libraries, with unique molecular identifiers being used to normalize TCRbeta repertoire quantification. TCRdb reprocessing: public reads trimmed at Q25 with fastp, clones called with MiXCR, in-frame beta chains kept. Under each unique CDR3 protein, matching rows form one entry showing the most common genes and DNA. This sample is represented by roughly 89,000 distinct CDR3 sequences; about 12% of them were singletons. Approximately 15% of the sample rests with the top ten. Its CDR3 holds 15 amino acids, cysteine through phenylalanine. Kept here is only the CDR3 DNA, which spans 45 bases and is read in frame from base 1. Via the germline V gene (reference sequence), CDR1 is LGHDT and CDR2 YNNKEL. V lost 0 bases and J lost 4 bases, and the count of bases not matched to a germline gene is 6.

The receptor was isolated from a human donor who donated a stem cell graft to a child with inherited bone marrow failure. Here the sequenced sample was PBMCs from the stem cell graft donor, taken from the stem cell graft. The V and J segments used are TRBV3-1 and TRBJ2-7; 7 bases in between match TRBD2. This receptor carries the CDR3 CASSQDASGGYEQYF. In nucleotide form, the sequence is TGTGCCAGCAGCCAAGATGCTAGCGGTGGGTACGAGCAGTACTTC.